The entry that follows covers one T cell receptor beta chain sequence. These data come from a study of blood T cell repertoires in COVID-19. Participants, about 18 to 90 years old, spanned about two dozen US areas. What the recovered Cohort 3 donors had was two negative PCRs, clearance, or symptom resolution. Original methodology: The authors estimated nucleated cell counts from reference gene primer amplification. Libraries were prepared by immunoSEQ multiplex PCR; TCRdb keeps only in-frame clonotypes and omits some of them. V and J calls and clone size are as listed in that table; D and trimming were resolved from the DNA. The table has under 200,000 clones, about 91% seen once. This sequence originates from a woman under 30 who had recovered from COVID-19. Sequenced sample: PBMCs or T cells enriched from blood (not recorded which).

CDR3 amino acids: CASLPGINYGYTF. The CDR3 bases are TGTGCCAGCCTACCCGGGATTAACTATGGCTACACCTTC. The chain recombines TRBV28 with TRBJ1-2; D uncertain. The CDR3 loop spans 13 amino acids. V shed 8 bases and J shed 1 base, with 11 bases lying between them. The germline V gene has CDR1 MDHEN and CDR2 SYDVKM.